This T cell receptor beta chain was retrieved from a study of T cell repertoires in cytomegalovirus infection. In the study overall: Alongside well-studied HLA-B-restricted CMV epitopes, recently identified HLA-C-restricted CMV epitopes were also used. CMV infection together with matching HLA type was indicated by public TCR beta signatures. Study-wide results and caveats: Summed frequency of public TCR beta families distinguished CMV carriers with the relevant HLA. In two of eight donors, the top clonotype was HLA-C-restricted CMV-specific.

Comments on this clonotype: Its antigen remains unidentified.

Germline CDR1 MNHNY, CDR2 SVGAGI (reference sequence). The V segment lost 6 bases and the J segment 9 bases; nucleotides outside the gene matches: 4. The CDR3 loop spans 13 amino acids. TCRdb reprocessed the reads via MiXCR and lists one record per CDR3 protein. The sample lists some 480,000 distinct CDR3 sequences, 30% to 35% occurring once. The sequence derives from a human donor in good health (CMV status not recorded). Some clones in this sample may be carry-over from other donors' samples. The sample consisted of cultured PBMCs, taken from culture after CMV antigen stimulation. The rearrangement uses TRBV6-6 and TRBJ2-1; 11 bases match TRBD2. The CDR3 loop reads CASSKTSGVEQFF. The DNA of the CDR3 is TGTGCCAGCAGCAAGACTAGCGGGGTTGAGCAGTTCTTC.